Presented here are 5 T cell receptor beta chains from one specimen sequenced in a study of blood T cell repertoires in COVID-19. The data were produced by immunoSEQ multiplex PCR, yet TCRdb's version contains in-frame clones alone and is incomplete. The sample lists some 160,000 clones; about 87% were seen once. Source material: peripheral blood. Every receptor here comes from a woman older than 75 with COVID-19, enrolled during active disease.

This chain links TRBV7-8 with TRBJ2-7; 10 bases align to TRBD2. Germline CDR1 SGHVS, CDR2 FQNEAQ. CDR3 size: 14 residues. V lost 5 bases and J lost 7; bases outside the gene matches: 8. CDR3 DNA: TGTGCCAGCAGCCCAGCGGGAGGGCCATATGAGCAGTACTTC. This translates into CASSPAGGPYEQYF.

This clone was counted a single time. The rearrangement uses TRBV5-1 and TRBJ2-1; the match to TRBD2 covers 7 bases. This CDR3 spans 12 amino acids. CDR1 SGHRS and CDR2 YFSETQ come from the germline V gene. The V segment lost 4 bases and the J segment 9 bases; nucleotides outside the gene matches: 4. CDR3 bases: TGCGCCAGCAGCCGGGACTATTCTGAGCAGTTCTTC. The encoded protein is CASSRDYSEQFF.

The rearrangement links TRBV11-2 to TRBJ2-1, with TRBD2 matching over 7 bases. Germline V lookup: CDR1 SGHAT, CDR2 FQNNGV. Losses at the gene ends were 5 bases for V and 8 bases for J; bases not matched to a gene: 12. This CDR3 comprises 15 residues. The CDR3 DNA reads as TGTGCCAGCAGCCCCATGGCGCGGGAGTGGGATGAGCAGTTCTTC. Residues: CASSPMAREWDEQFF. Full variable domain (missing parts from reference TRBV11-2 and TRBJ2-1): EAGVAQSPRYKIIEKRQSVAFWCNPISGHATLYWYQQILGQGPKLLIQFQNNGVVDDSQLPKDRFSAERLKGVDSTLKIQPAKLEDSAVYLCASSPMAREWDEQFFGPGTRLTVL.

This clone was seen only a few times. CDR3 amino acids: CASSYSPGGGTEAFF. For the CDR3, the DNA is TGTGCCAGCAGTTACTCTCCGGGTGGTGGCACTGAAGCTTTCTTT. The rearrangement uses TRBV6-2 or TRBV6-3 and TRBJ1-1; no clear D. This CDR3 comprises 15 residues. V was trimmed by 0 bases and J by 4 bases, leaving 12 bases between them. Germline V gene data show CDR1 as MNHEY and CDR2 as SVGEGT.

The chain employs TRBV5-1 and TRBJ1-2, with D perhaps matching TRBD1 (6 bases). The CDR3 consists of 13 residues. The germline V gene has CDR1 SGHRS and CDR2 YFSETQ. V lost 3 bases to trimming and J lost 7 bases, with 13 bases between them. This CDR3 reads CASSSDRLSGYTF. The DNA of the CDR3 is TGCGCCAGCAGCTCTGACAGGTTAAGTGGCTACACCTTC.